Listed here are 10 T cell receptor beta chains from one sample, sequenced in a study of blood T cell repertoires in COVID-19 (dated by TCRdb to the early 2020s). The library came from the immunoSEQ multiplex PCR assay. In TCRdb, the immuneACCESS table is reduced to in-frame sequences with V and J assigned. These tables do not hold every clone; where another copy was compared, an unresolved V gene accounts for under half, and the others remain unexplained. The sample table shows 65,000 to 80,000 clones, and 80% to 90% are seen once. The ten largest clones capture approximately 6.3% of the sample. Material for sequencing was peripheral blood. The receptors originated from a man aged 45-60 years with active COVID-19.

The V and J genes are TRBV3-1 (or the pseudogene TRBV3-2) and TRBJ1-2; TRBD1 might be the D (6 bases). Per germline, CDR1 LGHDT and CDR2 YNNKEL (reference sequence). V lost 1 base and J 2 bases, leaving 14 bases between the germline ends. CDR3 length: 16 residues. This CDR3 reads CASSQGALQGNYGYTF. In DNA, the CDR3 is TGTGCCAGCAGCCAAGGAGCCCTACAGGGCAACTATGGCTACACCTTC.

This rearrangement joins TRBV28 to TRBJ1-5; TRBD1 matches 10 bases. This CDR3 is built from 17 residues. V trimming: 6 bases; J trimming: 1 base; junction bases outside the gene matches: 9. Per the germline V gene, CDR1 is MDHEN and CDR2 is SYDVKM. The CDR3 DNA reads TGTGCCAGCAGGGGAAGACAGGGGGCGACGAGCAATCAGCCCCAGCATTTT. This gives the protein CASRGRQGATSNQPQHF.

The rearrangement joins TRBV28 to TRBJ2-2, with 7 nucleotides matching TRBD2. V lost 10 bases, J lost 9 bases, and 8 bases stayed unmatched. CDR1 MDHEN and CDR2 SYDVKM come from the germline V gene. The CDR3 consists of 12 residues. The CDR3 bases are TGTGCCACCAATGCGGGGGTAAGGGAGCTGTTTTTT. This translates into CATNAGVRELFF. The whole variable domain, filled in from reference TRBV28 and TRBJ2-2, reads DVKVTQSSRYLVKRTGEKVFLECVQDMDHENMFWYRQDPGLGLRLIYFSYDVKMKEKGDIPEGYSVSREKKERFSLILESASTNQTSMYLCATNAGVRELFFGEGSRLTVL.

This chain links TRBV19 with TRBJ2-1, with 7 bases fitting TRBD2. The CDR3 is 15 residues long. V was pared by 3 bases and J by 6 bases, with 8 bases of the junction left unmatched. Per the germline V gene, CDR1 is LNHDA and CDR2 is SQIVND (reference sequence). The CDR3 reads CASSMGGRAPNEQFF. CDR3 coding DNA: TGTGCCAGTAGTATGGGGGGGAGGGCCCCCAATGAGCAGTTCTTC.

The chain is built from TRBV4-3 and TRBJ1-5; 10 bases map to TRBD1. Trimming at V came to 3 bases and at J to 5 bases, leaving 7 bases not matched to a gene. The CDR3 is made up of 16 amino acids. Germline values: CDR1 LGHNA, CDR2 YSLEER. DNA of the CDR3: TGCGCCAGCAGCCAGAGTCCCGGGACAGGGGATCAGCCCCAGCATTTT. The encoded protein is CASSQSPGTGDQPQHF.

This sequence joins TRBV6-1 and TRBJ2-7; 15 bases are a match to TRBD2. With V trimmed by 1 base and J by 8 bases, 6 bases remained unmatched. Germline lookup yields CDR1 MNHNS and CDR2 SASEGT. CDR3 length: 16 amino acids. The CDR3 bases are TGTGCCAGCAGTGAAGTAATCGGGACTAGCGGGGGGCAGCAGTACTTC. The encoded protein is CASSEVIGTSGGQQYF.

The V call is TRBV15, the J call TRBJ1-4; TRBD1 matches 9 bases. Trimming removed 5 bases from V and 7 bases from J; junction bases left unmatched: 8. The germline V gene has CDR1 LNHNV and CDR2 YYDKDF (reference sequence). The CDR3 length is 15 residues. The chain's CDR3 is CATSARTGVTEKLFF. The DNA of the CDR3 is TGTGCCACCAGCGCCCGGACAGGGGTGACTGAAAAACTGTTTTTT.

The rearrangement joins TRBV7-6 to TRBJ2-5; perhaps TRBD2 as D (5 bases). Germline values: CDR1 SGHVS, CDR2 FNYEAQ. Trimming shortened V by 2 bases and J by 2 bases, and 9 bases separated the two germline ends. This CDR3 comprises 14 residues. The CDR3: CASSLSGKQETQYF. The CDR3 DNA is TGTGCCAGCAGCTTATCCGGGAAACAAGAGACCCAGTACTTC. Supplemented by reference TRBV7-6 and TRBJ2-5, the full variable domain reads GAGVSQSPRYKVTKRGQDVALRCDPISGHVSLYWYRQALGQGPEFLTYFNYEAQQDKSGLPNDRFSAERPEGSISTLTIQRTEQRDSAMYRCASSLSGKQETQYFGPGTRLLVL.

This clone turned up a few times. The chain has TRBV5-1 and TRBJ1-4, with 8 bases identical to TRBD1. Germline values: CDR1 SGHRS, CDR2 YFSETQ. The CDR3 loop spans 19 amino acids. V was pared by 4 bases and J by 3 bases, with 17 bases of the junction left unmatched. CDR3 amino acids: CASSTPDGTGLGANEKLFF. The CDR3 DNA reads as TGCGCCAGCAGCACCCCGGACGGGACAGGACTTGGGGCTAATGAAAAACTGTTTTTT.

The CDR3 DNA reads as TGTGCCAGCAGTCCCGCCGGACTAGCGGCCTACAATGAGCAGTTCTTC. Translating it yields CASSPAGLAAYNEQFF. This chain uses TRBV28 with TRBJ2-1, with 10 positions matching TRBD2. Trimming took 5 bases from V and 2 from J; bases not matched to a gene: 6. The CDR3 covers 16 residues. Per the germline V gene, CDR1 is MDHEN and CDR2 is SYDVKM.